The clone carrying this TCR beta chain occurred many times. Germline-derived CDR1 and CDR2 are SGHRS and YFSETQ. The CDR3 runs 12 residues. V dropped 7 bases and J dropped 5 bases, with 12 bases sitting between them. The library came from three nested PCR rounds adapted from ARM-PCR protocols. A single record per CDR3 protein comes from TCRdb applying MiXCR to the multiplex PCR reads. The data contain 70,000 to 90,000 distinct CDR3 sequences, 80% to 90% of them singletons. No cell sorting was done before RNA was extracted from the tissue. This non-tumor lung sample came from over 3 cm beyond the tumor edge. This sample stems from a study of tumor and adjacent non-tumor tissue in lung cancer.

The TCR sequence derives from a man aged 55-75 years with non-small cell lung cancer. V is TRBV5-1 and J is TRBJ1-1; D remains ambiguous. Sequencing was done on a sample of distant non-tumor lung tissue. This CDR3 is CASGPSWTEAFF. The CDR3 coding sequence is TGCGCCAGCGGACCTAGTTGGACTGAAGCTTTCTTT.